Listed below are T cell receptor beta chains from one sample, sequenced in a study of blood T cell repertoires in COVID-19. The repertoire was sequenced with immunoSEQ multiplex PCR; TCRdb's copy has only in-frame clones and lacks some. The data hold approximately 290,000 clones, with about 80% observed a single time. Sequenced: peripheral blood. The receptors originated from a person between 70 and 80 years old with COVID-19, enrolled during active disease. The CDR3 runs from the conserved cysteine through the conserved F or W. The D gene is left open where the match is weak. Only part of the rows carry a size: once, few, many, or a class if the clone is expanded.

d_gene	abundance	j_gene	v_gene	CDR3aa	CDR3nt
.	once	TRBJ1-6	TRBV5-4	CAIGVGAYNSPLHF	TGTGCGATAGGGGTAGGCGCCTATAATTCACCCCTCCACTTT
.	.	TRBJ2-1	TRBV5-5	CASSTGGRGQFF	TGTGCCAGCAGTACCGGGGGTCGCGGGCAGTTCTTC
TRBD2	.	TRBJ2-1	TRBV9	CASSGRVLAGGNEQFF	TGTGCCAGCAGCGGGAGGGTGTTAGCGGGGGGCAATGAGCAGTTCTTC
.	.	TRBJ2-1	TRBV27	CASSLFERVLYNEQFF	TGTGCCAGCAGTTTATTTGAACGGGTCCTCTACAATGAGCAGTTCTTC
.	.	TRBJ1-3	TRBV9	CASSADRTGNTIYF	TGTGCCAGCAGCGCGGACAGAACTGGAAACACCATATATTTT
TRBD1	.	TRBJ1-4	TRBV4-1	CASSHRTGGEEKLFF	TGCGCCAGCAGCCACCGGACAGGGGGGGAGGAAAAACTGTTTTTT
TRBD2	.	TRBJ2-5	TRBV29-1	CSVVPAGVAWETQYF	TGCAGCGTTGTCCCCGCGGGGGTAGCCTGGGAGACCCAGTACTTC
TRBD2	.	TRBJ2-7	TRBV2	CASLAGGAGVSYEQYF	TGTGCCAGCTTGGCGGGGGGAGCGGGAGTTTCCTACGAGCAGTACTTC
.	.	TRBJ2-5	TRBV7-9	CASTIAGRQETQYF	TGTGCCAGCACCATTGCGGGCCGCCAAGAGACCCAGTACTTC
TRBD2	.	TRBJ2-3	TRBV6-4	CASLRSGGPEDTQYF	TGTGCCAGCCTAAGGAGCGGGGGGCCGGAAGATACGCAGTATTTT
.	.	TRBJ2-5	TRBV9	CASSVGTGETQYF	TGTGCCAGCAGCGTAGGAACCGGGGAGACCCAGTACTTC
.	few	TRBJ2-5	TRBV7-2	CASSAYQETQYF	TGTGCCAGCAGCGCGTACCAAGAGACCCAGTACTTC
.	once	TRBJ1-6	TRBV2	CASTWTALNSPLHF	TGTGCCAGCACATGGACAGCCCTGAATTCACCCCTCCACTTT
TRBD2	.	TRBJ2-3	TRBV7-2	CASSSVAGASDTQYF	TGTGCCAGCAGCTCTGTAGCGGGAGCATCCGATACGCAGTATTTT
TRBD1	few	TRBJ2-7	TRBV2	CASSEGTGVIYEQYF	TGTGCCAGCAGTGAGGGGACAGGGGTTATCTACGAGCAGTACTTC
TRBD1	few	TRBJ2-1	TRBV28	CASHDGTGLFNEQFF	TGTGCCAGCCACGACGGGACAGGGCTTTTCAATGAGCAGTTCTTC
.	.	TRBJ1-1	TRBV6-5	CASSYTLFGGNTEAFF	TGTGCCAGCAGTTACACCCTTTTCGGGGGGAACACTGAAGCTTTCTTT
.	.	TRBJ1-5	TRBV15	CATSRAGSNQPQHF	TGTGCCACCAGCAGAGCAGGGAGCAATCAGCCCCAGCATTTT
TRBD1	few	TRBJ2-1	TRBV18	CASSLRPGQGTYNEQFF	TGTGCCAGCTCACTTCGCCCGGGACAGGGTACCTACAATGAGCAGTTCTTC
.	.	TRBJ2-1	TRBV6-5	CASSYSSPNEQFF	TGTGCCAGCAGTTACTCTAGTCCCAATGAGCAGTTCTTC
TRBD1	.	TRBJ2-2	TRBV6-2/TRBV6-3	CASSGTGGTGELFF	TGTGCCAGCAGTGGGACAGGGGGTACCGGGGAGCTGTTTTTT
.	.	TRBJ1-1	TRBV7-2	CASSTWTSSTEAFF	TGTGCCAGTTCAACCTGGACATCTAGCACTGAAGCTTTCTTT
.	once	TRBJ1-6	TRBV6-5	CASSRVNLGSPLHF	TGTGCCAGCAGCAGGGTCAATCTGGGTTCACCCCTCCACTTT
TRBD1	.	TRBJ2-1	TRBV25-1	CASSDKTTGGSYNEQFF	TGTGCCAGCAGTGATAAAACTACAGGGGGCTCCTACAATGAGCAGTTCTTC
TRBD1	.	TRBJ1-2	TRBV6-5	CASTYHRGVYGYTF	TGTGCCAGCACCTACCACAGGGGAGTCTATGGCTACACCTTC
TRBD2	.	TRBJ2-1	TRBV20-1	CSASEPSGAYNEQFF	TGCAGTGCTAGTGAACCTAGCGGGGCCTACAATGAGCAGTTCTTC
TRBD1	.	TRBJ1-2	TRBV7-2	CASSLDRGGDGYTF	TGTGCCAGCAGCTTAGACAGGGGAGGTGATGGCTACACCTTC
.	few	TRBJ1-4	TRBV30	CAWTTGTVGEKLFF	TGTGCCTGGACAACAGGGACCGTAGGTGAAAAACTGTTTTTT
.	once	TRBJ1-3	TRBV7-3	CASSLRSGNTIYF	TGTGCCAGCAGCTTACGCTCTGGAAACACCATATATTTT
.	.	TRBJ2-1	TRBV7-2	CASSAGTSSLNEQFF	TGTGCCAGCAGCGCCGGGACAAGTTCGTTGAATGAGCAGTTCTTC
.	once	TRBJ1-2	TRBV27	CASSRGRGPGGYTF	TGTGCCAGCAGTAGGGGCAGGGGCCCGGGTGGCTACACCTTC
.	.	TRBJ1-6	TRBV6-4	CASVPVRDAYNSPLHF	TGTGCCAGCGTCCCCGTGAGGGATGCCTATAATTCACCCCTCCACTTT
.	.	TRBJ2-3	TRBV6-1	CASSDHYTDTQYF	TGTGCCAGCAGTGATCACTACACAGATACGCAGTATTTT
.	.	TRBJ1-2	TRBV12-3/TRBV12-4	CASRVDSPYGYTF	TGTGCCAGCAGGGTGGACAGCCCCTATGGCTACACCTTC
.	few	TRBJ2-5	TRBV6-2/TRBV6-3	CASSYPQETQYF	TGTGCCAGCAGTTACCCTCAAGAGACCCAGTACTTC
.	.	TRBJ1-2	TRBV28	CASSTQARAYGYTF	TGTGCCAGCAGTACCCAAGCCAGGGCCTATGGCTACACCTTC
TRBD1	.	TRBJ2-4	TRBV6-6	CATKKGTGASSLLVYF	TGTGCCACCAAAAAAGGGACAGGGGCTTCCAGTCTCTTGGTTTACTTC
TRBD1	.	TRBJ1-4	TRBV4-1	CASSQQTGPNEKLFF	TGCGCCAGCAGCCAGCAGACAGGGCCTAATGAAAAACTGTTTTTT
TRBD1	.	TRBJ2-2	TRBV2	CATRTGQNTGELFF	TGTGCCACAAGGACAGGGCAAAACACCGGGGAGCTGTTTTTT
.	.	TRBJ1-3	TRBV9	CASSVVGEPSSGNTIYF	TGTGCCAGCAGCGTAGTCGGGGAGCCAAGCTCTGGAAACACCATATATTTT
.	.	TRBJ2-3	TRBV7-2	CASSLSRTPTFGTQYF	TGTGCCAGCAGCCTTTCCAGGACTCCTACCTTTGGCACGCAGTATTTT
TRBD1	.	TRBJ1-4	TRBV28	CASSRDRGWGREKLFF	TGTGCCAGCAGTAGGGACAGGGGCTGGGGACGCGAAAAACTGTTTTTT
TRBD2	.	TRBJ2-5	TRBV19	CASSAGTSGRPRETQYF	TGTGCCAGTAGTGCAGGGACTAGCGGGAGACCCCGGGAGACCCAGTACTTC
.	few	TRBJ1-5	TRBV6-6	CASSFPGHQPQHF	TGTGCCAGCAGTTTTCCAGGGCATCAGCCCCAGCATTTT
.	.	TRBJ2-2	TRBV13	CASSLVPGAGELFF	TGTGCCAGCAGCTTAGTCCCGGGAGCCGGGGAGCTGTTTTTT
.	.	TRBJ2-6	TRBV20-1	CSASLGRNSGANVLTF	TGCAGTGCTAGTTTAGGCAGGAACTCTGGGGCCAACGTCCTGACTTTC
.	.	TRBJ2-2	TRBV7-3	CASSFNGELFF	TGTGCCAGCAGCTTTAACGGGGAGCTGTTTTTT
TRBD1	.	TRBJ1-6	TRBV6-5	CAGRDRVINSPLHF	TGTGCCGGCCGGGACAGGGTCATTAATTCACCCCTCCACTTT
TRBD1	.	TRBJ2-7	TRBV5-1	CASSLQTGNSYEQYF	TGCGCCAGCAGCCTCCAGACAGGGAACTCCTACGAGCAGTACTTC
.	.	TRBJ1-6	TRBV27	CASSYESSYNSPLHF	TGTGCCAGCAGTTACGAGAGCTCCTATAATTCACCCCTCCACTTT